The 31 T cell receptor beta chains in this list originate from one sample, sequenced in a study of cytomegalovirus exposure and HLA in healthy donors (dated by TCRdb to about 2017). The library was produced with the immunoSEQ multiplex PCR assay. A mixture of 60 forward primers for TCR Vbeta segments and 13 reverse primers for TCR Jbeta segments was used in the multiplex PCR. Not all clones reach the TCRdb copy of this immuneACCESS table, which keeps in-frame sequences only. Checked studies attribute under half of the gap to unresolved V genes and leave the rest unexplained. The sample yields about 190,000 clones; 65% to 85% were counted once. The ten most abundant clones make up around 1.6% of the sample. Sequenced material: PBMCs. All receptors come from a woman between 18 and 29 years old in good health and CMV-seronegative.

V usage is TRBV4-2 and J usage is TRBJ2-7; D might be TRBD1 (5 bases). V dropped 1 base and J dropped 0 bases, with 10 bases sitting between them. This CDR3 has 15 residues. The V gene's germline CDR1 is LGHNA and CDR2 YNFKEQ. The CDR3 sequence is CASSQGDDSSYEQYF. DNA for the CDR3: TGTGCCAGCAGCCAAGGGGATGACAGCTCCTACGAGCAGTACTTC.

This chain links TRBV5-1 with TRBJ1-2; the D gene is possibly TRBD1 (5 bases). V was clipped by 3 bases and J by 2 bases, with 11 bases between them. This CDR3 has 14 amino acids. The V gene's germline CDR1 is SGHRS and CDR2 YFSETQ. CDR3 residues: CASSSPTGNYGYTF. The CDR3 coding sequence is TGCGCCAGCAGCTCCCCAACAGGCAACTATGGCTACACCTTC. Supplemented by reference TRBV5-1 and TRBJ1-2, the full variable domain reads KAGVTQTPRYLIKTRGQQVTLSCSPISGHRSVSWYQQTPGQGLQFLFEYFSETQRNKGNFPGRFSGRQFSNSRSEMNVSTLELGDSALYLCASSSPTGNYGYTFGSGTRLTVV.

This chain joins TRBV7-3 and TRBJ2-5, with TRBD2 identical over 9 bases. The CDR3 has 15 residues. Germline CDR1 and CDR2: SGHTA and FQGTGA. J was trimmed by 2 bases and V by 5 bases; bases with no gene match: 6. The CDR3: CASSKTSGSQETQYF. In DNA, the CDR3 is TGTGCCAGCAGCAAGACTAGCGGTTCACAAGAGACCCAGTACTTC.

The chain has TRBV28 and TRBJ2-7, with a tentative D call TRBD2 (6 bases). Per the germline V gene, CDR1 is MDHEN and CDR2 is SYDVKM. This CDR3 has 14 amino acids. The V gene lost 8 bases and the J gene lost 7 bases, with 21 bases spanning the gap. The CDR3 region has the DNA TGTGCCAGCCACCGGGGAGGATACACGGGGGAGCAGTACTTC. Translating it yields CASHRGGYTGEQYF.

This clone was counted a few times. The rearrangement links TRBV7-2 to TRBJ1-5; 12 bases agree with TRBD1. CDR3 size: 18 residues. The germline V gene has CDR1 SGHTA and CDR2 FQGNSA. J was trimmed by 5 bases and V by 5 bases; bases with no gene match: 13. CDR3 DNA: TGTGCCAGCAGCCCACCGGGACAGGGGGCTCGGTTTGATCAGCCCCAGCATTTT. Translating gives CASSPPGQGARFDQPQHF.

The V call is TRBV28, the J call TRBJ2-6; 7 bases align to TRBD2. Germline CDR1 is MDHEN and CDR2 is SYDVKM. CDR3 size: 16 residues. Trimming at V came to 7 bases and at J to 0 bases, leaving 6 bases not matched to a gene. CDR3 nucleotide sequence: TGTGCCAGCACCGGGGGGACCGTCTCTGGGGCCAACGTCCTGACTTTC. This gives the protein CASTGGTVSGANVLTF.

The chain recombines TRBV4-1 with TRBJ2-5; 9 bases map to TRBD2. CDR3 length: 15 amino acids. Germline V gene sequence: CDR1 MGHRA, CDR2 YSYEKL. Trimming removed 5 bases from V and 5 bases from J; junction bases left unmatched: 9. The CDR3 bases are TGCGCCAGCAGCTACGGTGGGACTAGCTTCGAGACCCAGTACTTC. This sequence encodes CASSYGGTSFETQYF.

The chain links TRBV30 to TRBJ2-7; possible D gene TRBD1, 5 bases. V was pared by 5 bases and J by 3 bases, with 11 bases between. This CDR3 is built from 12 residues. The V gene's germline CDR1 is GTSNPN and CDR2 SVGIG (reference sequence). The CDR3 sequence is CAWAPRDYEQYF. DNA of the CDR3: TGTGCCTGGGCACCCAGGGACTACGAGCAGTACTTC.

The chain links TRBV6-5 to TRBJ2-7; TRBD2 matches at 10 bases. V lost 8 bases to trimming and J lost 2 bases; unmatched junction nucleotides: 9. CDR1 is MNHEY and CDR2 is SVGAGI in the germline V gene. This CDR3 is built from 15 residues. The CDR3 here is CASYGLAGDPYEQYF. The DNA for the CDR3 is TGTGCCAGCTACGGGCTAGCGGGGGACCCCTACGAGCAGTACTTC.

As DNA, the CDR3 is TGCGCCAGCAGCCAAGCCCAGGCGTCCTACGAGCAGTACTTC. Protein sequence: CASSQAQASYEQYF. The gene calls are TRBV4-1 and TRBJ2-7; the D is unclear. The V gene's germline CDR1 is MGHRA and CDR2 YSYEKL. This CDR3 is built from 14 residues. Between the trimmed V and J ends, which lost 1 base and 1 base, there was a span of 8 bases.

This rearrangement joins TRBV7-2 to TRBJ1-2; TRBD1 agrees at 9 bases. V lost 3 bases and J lost 4; bases outside the gene matches: 6. Germline CDR1 reads SGHTA; CDR2 reads FQGNSA. This CDR3 spans 15 amino acids. CDR3 protein: CASSFPGQGLYGYTF. The CDR3 coding sequence is TGTGCCAGCAGCTTCCCGGGACAGGGCCTCTATGGCTACACCTTC. Drawing the rest from reference TRBV7-2 and TRBJ1-2, the complete variable domain is GAGVSQSPSNKVTEKGKDVELRCDPISGHTALYWYRQSLGQGLEFLIYFQGNSAPDKSGLPSDRFSAERTGGSVSTLTIQRTQQEDSAVYLCASSFPGQGLYGYTFGSGTRLTVV.

The chain employs TRBV9 and TRBJ2-1, with 14 nucleotides matching TRBD2. J lost 8 bases, V lost 4 bases, and 11 bases had no gene match. The CDR3 loop spans 17 amino acids. The V gene's germline CDR1 is SGDLS and CDR2 YYNGEE. CDR3 DNA: TGTGCCAGCAGCATCTCCCAGACTAGCGGGAGGGCCGATGAGCAGTTCTTC. Translating gives CASSISQTSGRADEQFF.

The V call is TRBV11-2, the J call TRBJ2-3; maybe TRBD1 (6 bases). CDR1 and CDR2 from the germline V gene are SGHAT and FQNNGV. The V gene lost 5 bases and the J gene lost 6 bases, with 24 bases spanning the gap. The CDR3 runs 17 residues. The CDR3 here is CASSPPSTPGQGDTQYF. The CDR3 region has the DNA TGTGCCAGCAGCCCACCATCGACGCCCGGGCAGGGGGATACGCAGTATTTT.

The V call is TRBV2, the J call TRBJ2-7, with 11 bases fitting TRBD2. The junction had 10 bases not matched to a gene; V was cut back by 6 bases and J by 3 bases. Looked up from germline, CDR1 is SNHLY and CDR2 is FYNNEI. The CDR3 spans 16 residues. CDR3 sequence: CASRTGTSGPNYEQYF. CDR3 sequence (DNA): TGTGCCAGCAGGACAGGGACTAGCGGACCAAACTACGAGCAGTACTTC.

The chain has TRBV2 and TRBJ1-3, with D possibly matching TRBD1 (5 bases). CDR1 SNHLY and CDR2 FYNNEI come from the germline V gene. Trimming took off 6 bases at V and 0 bases at J, with 15 bases between the two ends. This CDR3 has 16 amino acids. CDR3 DNA sequence: TGTGCCAGCAGCGAAAGGGGCTGGAGCTCTGGAAACACCATATATTTT. Amino acid sequence: CASSERGWSSGNTIYF. Filled out from reference TRBV2 and TRBJ1-3, the complete variable domain reads EPEVTQTPSHQVTQMGQEVILRCVPISNHLYFYWYRQILGQKVEFLVSFYNNEISEKSEIFDDQFSVERPDGSNFTLKIRSTKLEDSAMYFCASSERGWSSGNTIYFGEGSWLTVV.

The chain couples TRBV7-8 to TRBJ2-5; 8 nucleotides align to TRBD2. The V and J ends lost 5 bases and 5 bases, in that order; junction bases with no gene match: 16. The CDR3 is 17 amino acids. Germline V gene data show CDR1 as SGHVS and CDR2 as FQNEAQ. CDR3 amino acids: CASSPGGGGGPRETQYF. The CDR3 DNA reads TGTGCCAGCAGCCCAGGTGGGGGCGGGGGGCCCCGTGAGACCCAGTACTTC.

This chain uses TRBV13 with TRBJ1-1; 7 nucleotides line up with TRBD1. The CDR3 runs to 14 residues. Germline values: CDR1 PRHDT, CDR2 FYEKMQ (reference sequence). V trimming: 8 bases; J trimming: 1 base; junction bases outside the gene matches: 7. Here the CDR3 reads CASCWDRTNTEAFF. CDR3 DNA sequence: TGTGCCAGCTGCTGGGACAGAACGAACACTGAAGCTTTCTTT.

This clone was seen only once. The chain links TRBV25-1 to TRBJ1-6; TRBD1 matches 7 bases. V shed 5 bases, J shed 5 bases, and the junction held 9 bases outside the gene matches. The CDR3 contains 16 residues. Germline CDR1 reads MGHDK; CDR2 reads SYGVNS. The CDR3 DNA follows: TGTGCCAGCAGTTCACAAACAGGGGTGGATAATTCACCCCTCCACTTT. It yields the protein CASSSQTGVDNSPLHF.

CDR3 region: CASSSTDGDEQYF. The CDR3 bases are TGTGCCAGCAGCTCAACGGACGGGGACGAGCAGTACTTC. The V and J genes are TRBV7-3 and TRBJ2-7; tentatively, D is TRBD2 (5 bases). Germline V CDR1 and CDR2: SGHTA, FQGTGA. The CDR3 consists of 13 residues. Trimming pared 4 bases from V and 5 bases from J, leaving 12 bases between.

Only one count was recorded for this clone. CDR3 nucleotides: TGTGCCAGTAGTATGTTAGCGGGGGGCCACGAGCAGTACTTC. As protein: CASSMLAGGHEQYF. The genes are TRBV19 and TRBJ2-7; TRBD2 agrees at 10 bases. The CDR3 consists of 14 residues. The J segment lost 5 bases and the V segment lost 3 bases, leaving 4 bases of the junction unmatched. Germline CDR1 reads LNHDA; CDR2 reads SQIVND (reference sequence).

The V call is TRBV5-1, the J call TRBJ2-7, with 10 bases aligning to TRBD2. Germline values: CDR1 SGHRS, CDR2 YFSETQ. V lost 7 bases and J lost 4; bases outside the gene matches: 11. This CDR3 contains 15 residues. CDR3 sequence: CASSNRLAGDYEQYF. The CDR3 nucleotides read TGCGCCAGCTCAAATCGGCTAGCGGGAGATTACGAGCAGTACTTC.

The rearrangement links TRBV10-3 to TRBJ1-5; the D is unclear. CDR1 and CDR2 (germline): ENHRY, SYGVKD. V dropped 2 bases and J dropped 4 bases, with 9 bases sitting between them. The CDR3 is made up of 14 amino acids. In nucleotides, the CDR3 is TGTGCCATCAGTGAGAGACAAGTAAATCAGCCCCAGCATTTT. This translates into CAISERQVNQPQHF.

This sequence joins TRBV5-4 and TRBJ1-2, with D uncertain. The CDR3 covers 14 residues. Per the germline V gene, CDR1 is SGHNT and CDR2 is YYREEE (reference sequence). Trimming removed 1 base from V and 0 bases from J, with 7 bases in between. In DNA, the CDR3 is TGTGCCAGCAGCTTGTCTTCGGCTAACTATGGCTACACCTTC. Translating it yields CASSLSSANYGYTF.

The chain joins TRBV14 to TRBJ2-3, with D possibly TRBD1 on 6 matching bases. Between the trimmed V and J ends, which lost 0 bases and 1 base, there was a span of 11 bases. This CDR3 has 16 amino acids. Germline loops: CDR1 SGHDN, CDR2 FVKESK. This CDR3 reads CASSQDRAGGTDTQYF. CDR3 coding DNA: TGTGCCAGCAGCCAAGATAGAGCAGGGGGCACAGATACGCAGTATTTT.

V gene TRBV10-1 combines with J gene TRBJ2-7, with a possible D match to TRBD2 (5 bases). V gave up 2 bases and J gave up 6 bases, with 14 bases separating them. Germline CDR1 is WNHNN and CDR2 is SYGVQD (reference sequence). This CDR3 spans 14 amino acids. CDR3 loop: CASSEEGMVGEQYF. CDR3 DNA: TGCGCCAGCAGTGAGGAGGGTATGGTGGGCGAGCAGTACTTC.

This chain links TRBV28 with TRBJ2-5, with TRBD1 as a possible D gene (5 bases). Germline V CDR1 and CDR2: MDHEN, SYDVKM. The V gene lost 4 bases and the J gene lost 3 bases, with 18 bases spanning the gap. This CDR3 is built from 16 residues. CDR3 loop: CASSSQTTVLKETQYF. CDR3 in DNA: TGTGCCAGCAGTTCCCAAACGACAGTACTCAAAGAGACCCAGTACTTC.

V is TRBV6-4 and J is TRBJ2-7; 8 bases line up with TRBD2. CDR3 length equals 18 residues. Germline trimming cut 2 bases from V and 1 base from J; bases unmatched to any gene: 13. CDR1 is MRHNA and CDR2 is SNTAGT in the germline V gene. In nucleotides, the CDR3 is TGTGCCAGCAGTGACCCTCCCACCACTAGCGGAACATCCTACGAGCAGTACTTC. This codes for CASSDPPTTSGTSYEQYF.

This chain links TRBV28 with TRBJ1-1; D may be TRBD1 (5 bases). This CDR3 is built from 14 residues. V was trimmed by 2 bases and J by 6 bases, leaving 13 bases between them. From germline, CDR1 is MDHEN and CDR2 SYDVKM. For the CDR3, the DNA is TGTGCCAGCAGTTTAACGTCAGGGAAACCTGAAGCTTTCTTT. Translated, it gives CASSLTSGKPEAFF.

The chain is built from TRBV2 and TRBJ2-3; perhaps TRBD1 as D (6 bases). With 11 bases removed from V and 0 bases from J, the gap between germline ends came to 15 bases. CDR1 and CDR2 from the germline V gene are SNHLY and FYNNEI. The CDR3 extends over 14 amino acids. CDR3 sequence reads: CARTGTTSTDTQYF. CDR3 DNA: TGTGCCCGCACCGGGACAACTAGCACAGATACGCAGTATTTT.

This sequence joins TRBV5-1 and TRBJ1-1; D might be TRBD1 (6 bases). The V gene's germline CDR1 is SGHRS and CDR2 YFSETQ. Trimming cost V 0 bases and J 3 bases, with 9 bases left between them. CDR3 length: 14 residues. The CDR3 sequence is CASSLGTVYTEAFF. The CDR3, as DNA: TGCGCCAGCAGCTTGGGGACAGTTTACACTGAAGCTTTCTTT.

The genes are TRBV2 and TRBJ1-2, with 7 bases identical to TRBD1. The ends lost 3 bases at V and 1 base at J; junction bases unmatched: 8. CDR1 is SNHLY, CDR2 FYNNEI, per germline. The CDR3 spans 16 residues. The CDR3 coding sequence is TGTGCCAGCAGTGATTACGACAGGGAGTTTAACTATGGCTACACCTTC. Its protein product is CASSDYDREFNYGYTF.